This T cell receptor (beta chain) came from a study of CD4+ T cells in melanoma. Using immunoSEQ multiplex PCR, the repertoire was profiled, and TCRdb retains in-frame clones only, with some absent. The sample holds roughly 10,000 clones; roughly 60% are singletons and the top ten take approximately 13%. CDR1 and CDR2 (germline): SGDLS, YYNGEE. Unmatched junction bases numbered 13, after V lost 4 bases and J lost 7 bases. CDR3 length equals 16 residues. Worth noting for this clone: Its antigen is still unknown.

Whole-study findings and limits: CD8+ T cell, macrophage and B cell function reportedly correlated with neoantigen-specific CD4+ T cells. Neoantigen-specific CD4+ T cells in melanoma reportedly had diverse differentiation states.

This clonotype was obtained from a human donor with melanoma. The genes are TRBV9 and TRBJ1-2; TRBD1 aligns across 10 bases. The sequenced sample consisted of cells from a culture (not recorded whether cultured in vitro). The chain's CDR3 is CASSPTGTGESFGYTF. CDR3 in DNA: TGTGCCAGCAGCCCGACCGGGACAGGGGAATCTTTTGGCTACACCTTC. The full variable domain, in which reference TRBV9 and TRBJ1-2 provide the parts outside the CDR3, is DSGVTQTPKHLITATGQRVTLRCSPRSGDLSVYWYQQSLDQGLQFLIQYYNGEERAKGNILERFSAQQFPDLHSELNLSSLELGDSALYFCASSPTGTGESFGYTFGSGTRLTVV.